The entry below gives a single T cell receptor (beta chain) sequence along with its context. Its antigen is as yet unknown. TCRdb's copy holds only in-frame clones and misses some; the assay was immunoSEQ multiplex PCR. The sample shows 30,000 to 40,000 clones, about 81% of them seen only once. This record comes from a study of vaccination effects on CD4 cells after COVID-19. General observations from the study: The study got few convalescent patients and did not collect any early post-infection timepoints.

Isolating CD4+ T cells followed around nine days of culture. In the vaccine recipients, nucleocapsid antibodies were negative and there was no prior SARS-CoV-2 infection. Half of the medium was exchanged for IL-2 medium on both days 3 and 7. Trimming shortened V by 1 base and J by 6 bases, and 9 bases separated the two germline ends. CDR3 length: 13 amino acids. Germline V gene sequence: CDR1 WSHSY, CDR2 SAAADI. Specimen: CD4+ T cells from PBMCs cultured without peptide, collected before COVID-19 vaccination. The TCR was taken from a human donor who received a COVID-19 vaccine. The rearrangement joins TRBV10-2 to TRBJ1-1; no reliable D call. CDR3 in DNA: TGCGCCAGCAGTGAGTTTGGGATTTCTGAAGCTTTCTTT. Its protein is CASSEFGISEAFF.